The present T cell receptor beta chain was sequenced within a study of T-cell memory formation after mild COVID-19. Regarding the study as a whole: Specificity for SARS-CoV-2 was not confirmed among the second-wave clones peaking on day 37.

This clonotype was detected only a few times. Its antigen is unknown. This CDR3 contains 13 residues. After removal of 2 bases from V and 4 bases from J, the junction contained 0 bases not matched to a gene. CDR1 MNHEY and CDR2 SVGAGI come from the germline V gene. Researchers used 5'RACE with constant-segment primers to make TCR alpha and TCR beta cDNA libraries that carry sample barcodes and UMIs. TCRdb re-called the 5' RACE reads through MiXCR, storing one row per CDR3 protein. The table records hundreds of thousands of distinct CDR3 sequences, about 20% of them present only once. The sample consisted of PBMCs or a T cell subset sorted from them (not recorded which). The TCR sequence derives from an adult woman who had mild COVID-19 (a few samples of this study predate the infection). Cell type and time point are not known. V usage is TRBV6-5 and J usage is TRBJ2-5; 8 nucleotides match TRBD2. The CDR3 loop is CASSYAGGETQYF. The CDR3, as DNA: TGTGCCAGCAGTTACGCGGGGGGAGAGACCCAGTACTTC.